The TCR delta chain described here comes from a study of gamma-delta T cells after stem cell transplantation. With CATT, TCRdb re-called clones from the RT-PCR reads. This sample has roughly 760 delta-chain clones; 18% occur once, and the top ten carry less than 65%. The junction had 14 bases not matched to a gene; V was cut back by 0 bases and J by 2 bases. This CDR3 is 18 amino acids long. Looked up from germline, CDR1 is GEAIGNYY and CDR2 is EKD. This clone has a handful of counts. The sample contains more than one DNA sequence encoding this CDR3. The receptor comes from a human donor. It is not recorded whose cells these are; they may come from a transplant donor. The sequenced material came from gamma-delta T cells. The chain carries TRDV2 and TRDJ1; TRDD3 aligns across 7 bases. This CDR3 reads CACDTITGDPGDTDKLIF. In DNA form, the CDR3 reads TGTGCCTGTGACACCATTACTGGGGATCCAGGTGATACCGATAAACTCATCTTT.